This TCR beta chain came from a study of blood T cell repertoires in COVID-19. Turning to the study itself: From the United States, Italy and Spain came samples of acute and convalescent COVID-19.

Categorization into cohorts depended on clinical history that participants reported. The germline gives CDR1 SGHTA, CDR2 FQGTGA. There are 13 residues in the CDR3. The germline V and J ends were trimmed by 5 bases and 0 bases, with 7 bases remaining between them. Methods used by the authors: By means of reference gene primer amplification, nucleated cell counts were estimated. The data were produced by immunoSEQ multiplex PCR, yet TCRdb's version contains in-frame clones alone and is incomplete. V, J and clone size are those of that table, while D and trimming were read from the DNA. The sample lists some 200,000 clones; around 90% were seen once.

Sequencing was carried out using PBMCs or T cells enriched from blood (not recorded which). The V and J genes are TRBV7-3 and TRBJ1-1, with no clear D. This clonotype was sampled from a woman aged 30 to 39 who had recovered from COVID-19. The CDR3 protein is CASSRGVNTEAFF. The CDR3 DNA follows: TGTGCCAGCAGCCGGGGAGTGAACACTGAAGCTTTCTTT.